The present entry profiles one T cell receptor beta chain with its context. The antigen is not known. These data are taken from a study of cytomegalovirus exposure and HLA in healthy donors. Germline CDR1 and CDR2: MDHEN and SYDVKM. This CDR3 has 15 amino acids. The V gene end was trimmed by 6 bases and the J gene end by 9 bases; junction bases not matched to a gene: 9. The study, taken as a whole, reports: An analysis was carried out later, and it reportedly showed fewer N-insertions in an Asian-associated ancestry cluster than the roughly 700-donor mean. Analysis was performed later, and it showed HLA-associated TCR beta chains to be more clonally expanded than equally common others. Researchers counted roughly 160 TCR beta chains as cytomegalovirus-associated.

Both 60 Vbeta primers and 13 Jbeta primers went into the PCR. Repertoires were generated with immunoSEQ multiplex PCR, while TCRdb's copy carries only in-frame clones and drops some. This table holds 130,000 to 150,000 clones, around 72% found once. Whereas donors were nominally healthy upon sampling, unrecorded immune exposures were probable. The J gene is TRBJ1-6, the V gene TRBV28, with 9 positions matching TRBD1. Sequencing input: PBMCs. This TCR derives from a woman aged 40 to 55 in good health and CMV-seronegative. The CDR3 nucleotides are TGTGCCAGCAGCCCCGGGACAGGGAGTAGTTCACCCCTCCACTTT. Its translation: CASSPGTGSSSPLHF.